Below are 32 T cell receptor beta chains sequenced from a single sample in a study of shared clonotypes between healthy human individuals. The data were produced by immunoSEQ multiplex PCR, yet TCRdb's version contains in-frame clones alone and is incomplete. The sample yields 850,000 to 1,200,000 clones, around 75% seen once. Sequencing used memory CD4+ T cells sorted from blood. Subset meaning: CD45RA-negative fraction. These receptors were collected from a man aged 18-30 years in good health.

The rearrangement joins TRBV7-8 to TRBJ2-2; D is unresolved. CDR1 SGHVS and CDR2 FQNEAQ come from the germline V gene. The CDR3 consists of 13 residues. Trimming removed 6 bases at V and 3 bases at J, with 8 bases between. CDR3 amino acids: CASRAPHTGELFF. The CDR3, as DNA: TGTGCCAGCAGGGCACCCCACACCGGGGAGCTGTTTTTT.

This clone was counted many times. In the same sample, other DNA sequences code for this CDR3. This chain uses TRBV10-1 with TRBJ1-1; 8 bases align to TRBD1. The CDR3 runs to 14 residues. Germline loops: CDR1 WNHNN, CDR2 SYGVQD (reference sequence). Trimming took 5 bases from V and 5 from J; bases not matched to a gene: 7. This chain's CDR3 is CASSSQGAGTEAFF. The CDR3, as DNA: TGCGCCAGCAGTTCTCAGGGGGCTGGAACTGAAGCTTTCTTT.

The CDR3 sequence: CASSVQVGPEETQYF. For the CDR3, the DNA is TGTGCCAGCAGCGTACAAGTTGGTCCAGAAGAGACCCAGTACTTC. The genes are TRBV9 and TRBJ2-5, with D unresolved. This CDR3 has 15 residues. Trimming cost V 1 base and J 3 bases, with 13 bases left between them. CDR1 SGDLS and CDR2 YYNGEE come from the germline V gene.

The rearrangement links TRBV6-5 to TRBJ1-1; weak D call: TRBD1 (5 bases). Trimming took off 7 bases at V and 3 bases at J, with 15 bases between the two ends. Germline CDR1 MNHEY, CDR2 SVGAGI. CDR3 length: 14 residues. CDR3 sequence: CASTSRVTHTEAFF. CDR3 nucleotides: TGTGCCAGCACCTCCAGGGTCACTCACACTGAAGCTTTCTTT.

The chain combines TRBV29-1 with TRBJ1-1; 8 positions match TRBD1. With 6 bases clipped from V and 6 bases from J, the junction kept 9 bases outside the gene matches. This CDR3 spans 13 amino acids. From germline, CDR1 is SQVTM and CDR2 ANQGSEA. Here the CDR3 DNA reads TGCAGCGTGGTTGGACAGGGCGGGGCTGAAGCTTTCTTT. It codes for CSVVGQGGAEAFF.

The V call is TRBV5-1, the J call TRBJ1-1; the D gene is possibly TRBD1 (5 bases). There are 14 residues in the CDR3. The V gene lost 4 bases and the J gene lost 3 bases, with 13 bases spanning the gap. In germline, CDR1 is SGHRS, CDR2 YFSETQ. The CDR3 DNA sequence: TGCGCCAGCAGCATTTACACGGGGCACACTGAAGCTTTCTTT. Translated: CASSIYTGHTEAFF. Full variable domain (remainder filled in from reference TRBV5-1 and TRBJ1-1): KAGVTQTPRYLIKTRGQQVTLSCSPISGHRSVSWYQQTPGQGLQFLFEYFSETQRNKGNFPGRFSGRQFSNSRSEMNVSTLELGDSALYLCASSIYTGHTEAFFGQGTRLTVV.

The rearrangement links TRBV10-2 to TRBJ2-7, with D maybe TRBD2 (5 bases). Germline CDR1 reads WSHSY; CDR2 reads SAAADI. The CDR3 has 14 amino acids. The V end lost 5 bases, the J end lost 2 bases, and 13 bases lay between the germline ends. The CDR3 coding sequence is TGCGCCAGCAGTCCCACTAGAGCGACCTACGAGCAGTACTTC. Protein product: CASSPTRATYEQYF.

The CDR3 DNA is TGTGCCAGCAGTTCCGACATGAGGAACACTGAAGCTTTCTTT. It codes for CASSSDMRNTEAFF. The chain is built from TRBV28 and TRBJ1-1; D remains ambiguous. The CDR3 has 14 amino acids. Trimming took off 4 bases at V and 1 base at J, with 10 bases between the two ends. Germline V gene sequence: CDR1 MDHEN, CDR2 SYDVKM.

The V and J genes are TRBV29-1 and TRBJ1-1; D ambiguous. Germline CDR1 SQVTM, CDR2 ANQGSEA. The V gene lost 5 bases and the J gene lost 2 bases, with 15 bases spanning the gap. The CDR3 spans 14 residues. DNA for the CDR3: TGCAGCGTTATAGGGAGAGGAGATAACACTGAAGCTTTCTTT. As protein: CSVIGRGDNTEAFF. The variable domain in full, with the rest retrieved from reference TRBV29-1 and TRBJ1-1, is SAVISQKPSRDICQRGTSLTIQCQVDSQVTMMFWYRQQPGQSLTLIATANQGSEATYESGFVIDKFPISRPNLTFSTLTVSNMSPEDSSIYLCSVIGRGDNTEAFFGQGTRLTVV.

This sequence joins TRBV19 and TRBJ2-7; TRBD1 aligns across 11 bases. CDR1 LNHDA and CDR2 SQIVND come from the germline V gene (reference sequence). CDR3 length: 15 amino acids. Trimming cost V 6 bases and J 5 bases; bases outside gene matches: 9. The CDR3 loop reads CASRPPGQGVHEQYF. CDR3 DNA: TGTGCCAGTAGACCCCCGGGACAGGGGGTCCACGAGCAGTACTTC.

As concerns this clone: At one of its ends the junction is not consistent with the germline gene, which may arise from a read error. The rearrangement uses TRBV10-3 and TRBJ2-7; no clear D. The CDR3 length is 13 residues. Germline-derived CDR1 and CDR2 are ENHRY and SYGVKD. The CDR3 nucleotides are TGTGCCAGCAGTTACGCACCCTCCTACGAGCAGTACTTC. Its translation: CASSYAPSYEQYF.

J is TRBJ2-1 and V is TRBV5-1, with 10 bases lining up with TRBD2. The V and J ends lost 2 bases and 4 bases, in that order; junction bases with no gene match: 3. Germline-derived CDR1 and CDR2 are SGHRS and YFSETQ. This CDR3 has 15 residues. The CDR3 coding sequence is TGCGCCAGCAGCTTTAGGACTAGCGGATACAATGAGCAGTTCTTC. Encoded protein: CASSFRTSGYNEQFF. The variable domain in full, with the rest retrieved from reference TRBV5-1 and TRBJ2-1, is KAGVTQTPRYLIKTRGQQVTLSCSPISGHRSVSWYQQTPGQGLQFLFEYFSETQRNKGNFPGRFSGRQFSNSRSEMNVSTLELGDSALYLCASSFRTSGYNEQFFGPGTRLTVL.

The count of this clone is one. The V and J genes are TRBV14 and TRBJ2-5; D perhaps matches TRBD1 (6 bases). Trimming pared 4 bases from V and 1 base from J, leaving 13 bases between. The CDR3 extends over 15 amino acids. Germline loops: CDR1 SGHDN, CDR2 FVKESK. The CDR3 region has the DNA TGTGCCAGCAGCCCCCCCAGGGGACGCCAAGAGACCCAGTACTTC. It specifies CASSPPRGRQETQYF.

The gene calls are TRBV10-3 and TRBJ2-5; a possible D gene is TRBD2 (6 bases). The germline V gene encodes CDR1 ENHRY and CDR2 SYGVKD. V was cut by 4 bases and J by 2 bases, with 11 bases left in between. The length of the CDR3 is 14 residues. The CDR3 loop is CAISVGTSQETQYF. CDR3 sequence (DNA): TGTGCCATCAGTGTCGGGACTTCTCAAGAGACCCAGTACTTC.

The J gene is TRBJ2-1, the V gene TRBV7-8, with 8 bases matching TRBD2. This CDR3 is built from 16 residues. The J segment lost 4 bases and the V segment lost 0 bases, leaving 5 bases of the junction unmatched. Germline loops: CDR1 SGHVS, CDR2 FQNEAQ. CDR3 DNA: TGTGCCAGCAGCTTAGCGGACGGGAGGGATTACAATGAGCAGTTCTTC. Amino acids: CASSLADGRDYNEQFF. Looking up the rest from reference TRBV7-8 and TRBJ2-1 gives the full variable domain: GAGVSQSPRYKVAKRGQDVALRCDPISGHVSLFWYQQALGQGPEFLTYFQNEAQLDKSGLPSDRFFAERPEGSVSTLKIQRTQQEDSAVYLCASSLADGRDYNEQFFGPGTRLTVL.

This rearrangement joins TRBV11-2 to TRBJ2-1, with D perhaps TRBD2 (5 bases). The germline gives CDR1 SGHAT, CDR2 FQNNGV. The V end lost 1 base, the J end lost 10 bases, and 20 bases lay between the germline ends. The CDR3 extends over 16 amino acids. The CDR3 DNA is TGTGCCAGCAGCTTAGGCCTCCTCCATGGCGCGGGCGAGCAGTTCTTC. It is translated as CASSLGLLHGAGEQFF. Filled out from reference TRBV11-2 and TRBJ2-1, the complete variable domain reads EAGVAQSPRYKIIEKRQSVAFWCNPISGHATLYWYQQILGQGPKLLIQFQNNGVVDDSQLPKDRFSAERLKGVDSTLKIQPAKLEDSAVYLCASSLGLLHGAGEQFFGPGTRLTVL.

The chain's CDR3 is CASSQGQGNNEQFF. The CDR3 DNA is TGTGCCAGCAGCCAGGGACAGGGTAACAATGAGCAGTTCTTC. The chain combines TRBV5-6 with TRBJ2-1, with 9 bases matching TRBD1. V lost 4 bases and J lost 5; bases outside the gene matches: 4. This CDR3 has 14 residues. CDR1 SGHDT and CDR2 YYEEEE come from the germline V gene.

The chain recombines TRBV29-1 with TRBJ2-7, with D possibly matching TRBD2 (6 bases). Germline V gene data show CDR1 as SQVTM and CDR2 as ANQGSEA. The CDR3 contains 13 residues. The V and J ends lost 6 bases and 3 bases respectively, with 15 bases between them. The CDR3 DNA follows: TGCAGCGTCGGGGGATACGGCCTCTACGAGCAGTACTTC. The encoded protein is CSVGGYGLYEQYF.

With respect to this clone: A much more abundant neighbour one base away suggests this may be a read error. J is TRBJ2-2 and V is TRBV6-1, with a tentative D call TRBD2 (6 bases). Germline CDR1 and CDR2: MNHNS and SASEGT. Trimming left V 6 bases short and J 0 bases short, with 8 bases between. CDR3 length equals 14 residues. Written as DNA, the CDR3 is TGTGCCAGCAGCGGGACTTCGAACACCGGGGAGCTGTTTTTT. This sequence encodes CASSGTSNTGELFF.

V gene TRBV14 combines with J gene TRBJ2-1; 13 nucleotides match TRBD2. This CDR3 has 17 residues. The V segment lost 2 bases and the J segment 7 bases; nucleotides outside the gene matches: 8. Germline V gene sequence: CDR1 SGHDN, CDR2 FVKESK. The chain's CDR3 is CASSQMGLAGLRNEQFF. CDR3 nucleotide sequence: TGTGCCAGCAGCCAAATGGGACTAGCGGGACTCAGGAATGAGCAGTTCTTC.

This clone came up once. The V call is TRBV25-1, the J call TRBJ2-1; D assignment may be TRBD1 or TRBD2 (6 bases each). Germline V gene data show CDR1 as MGHDK and CDR2 as SYGVNS. CDR3 size: 12 residues. Trimming pared 8 bases from V and 10 bases from J, leaving 15 bases between. The CDR3 DNA reads TGTGCCAGCCAAAAGGGGGGAGCGGAGCAGTTCTTC. Amino acid sequence: CASQKGGAEQFF.

This chain connects TRBV7-8 to TRBJ2-4; TRBD1 matches 10 bases. This CDR3 is 15 amino acids long. Unmatched junction bases numbered 5, after V lost 2 bases and J lost 7 bases. The germline CDR1 and CDR2 sequences are SGHVS and FQNEAQ. CDR3 amino acids: CASSLPRDRGNIQYF. CDR3 DNA sequence: TGTGCCAGCAGCTTACCCCGGGACAGGGGTAACATTCAGTACTTC. Supplemented by reference TRBV7-8 and TRBJ2-4, the full variable domain reads GAGVSQSPRYKVAKRGQDVALRCDPISGHVSLFWYQQALGQGPEFLTYFQNEAQLDKSGLPSDRFFAERPEGSVSTLKIQRTQQEDSAVYLCASSLPRDRGNIQYFGAGTRLSVL.

The chain combines TRBV2 with TRBJ2-7; D may be TRBD1 (5 bases). The germline V gene encodes CDR1 SNHLY and CDR2 FYNNEI. V was shortened by 6 bases and J by 0 bases, with 12 bases between the two germline ends. This CDR3 has 14 amino acids. The CDR3 region is CASSTQGSSYEQYF. The CDR3 nucleotides are TGTGCCAGCAGCACGCAGGGTAGCTCCTACGAGCAGTACTTC. Full variable domain (remainder filled in from reference TRBV2 and TRBJ2-7): EPEVTQTPSHQVTQMGQEVILRCVPISNHLYFYWYRQILGQKVEFLVSFYNNEISEKSEIFDDQFSVERPDGSNFTLKIRSTKLEDSAMYFCASSTQGSSYEQYFGPGTRLTVT.

A word on this clone: Other DNA variants within this sample encode the same CDR3. This chain joins TRBV25-1 and TRBJ1-6; TRBD1 agrees at 7 bases. The CDR3 is made up of 12 amino acids. V lost 7 bases, J lost 7 bases, and 1 base stayed unmatched. Germline values: CDR1 MGHDK, CDR2 SYGVNS. CDR3 nucleotides: TGTGCCAGCACCAGGGGGAATTCACCCCTCCACTTT. Translating it yields CASTRGNSPLHF.

The chain joins TRBV5-4 to TRBJ2-7; 7 bases agree with TRBD1. In germline, CDR1 is SGHNT, CDR2 YYREEE (reference sequence). This CDR3 contains 15 residues. Losses at the gene ends were 4 bases for V and 3 bases for J; bases not matched to a gene: 10. The CDR3 DNA sequence: TGTGCCAGCAGCCAGGACAGGCCACTGTTCTACGAGCAGTACTTC. It codes for CASSQDRPLFYEQYF. The entire variable domain, with the rest obtained from reference TRBV5-4 and TRBJ2-7, is as follows: ETGVTQSPTHLIKTRGQQVTLRCSSQSGHNTVSWYQQALGQGPQFIFQYYREEENGRGNFPPRFSGLQFPNYSSELNVNALELDDSALYLCASSQDRPLFYEQYFGPGTRLTVT.

The gene calls are TRBV18 and TRBJ2-5; 12 nucleotides align to TRBD2. Judging by the DNA end, TRBJ2-7 fits better; the J call may be wrong. The CDR3 covers 14 residues. Per germline, CDR1 KGHSH and CDR2 LQKENI. This CDR3 reads CASSWTSGTYEQYF. The CDR3, as DNA: TGTGCCAGCTCCTGGACTAGCGGGACCTACGAGCAGTACTTC.

This clone was seen at least ten times. This chain connects TRBV5-1 to TRBJ2-1, with D perhaps matching TRBD2 (5 bases). Trimming cost V 3 bases and J 6 bases, with 16 bases left between them. CDR3 length: 15 amino acids. Germline values: CDR1 SGHRS, CDR2 YFSETQ. The CDR3 spells CASSSLVSVGNEQFF. CDR3 coding DNA: TGCGCCAGCAGCTCCCTCGTTAGCGTTGGCAATGAGCAGTTCTTC.

The rearrangement joins TRBV6-1 to TRBJ1-5; 8 bases are shared with TRBD1. V lost 1 base, J lost 5 bases, and 10 bases stayed unmatched. This CDR3 is built from 17 residues. Germline-derived CDR1 and CDR2 are MNHNS and SASEGT. This CDR3 is CASSEGTGIGGYQPQHF. The DNA for the CDR3 is TGTGCCAGCAGTGAAGGGACAGGGATTGGGGGTTATCAGCCCCAGCATTTT.

The chain is built from TRBV7-9 and TRBJ1-1; D not certain. CDR3 length: 13 residues. Germline V gene sequence: CDR1 SEHNR, CDR2 FQNEAQ (reference sequence). The V end was cut by 4 bases, the J end by 0 bases, with 6 bases between. The CDR3 DNA follows: TGTGCCAGCAGCTCGATAGTGAACACTGAAGCTTTCTTT. It codes for CASSSIVNTEAFF.

The chain links TRBV10-3 to TRBJ2-3; unclear D gene. V was shortened by 3 bases and J by 4 bases, with 5 bases between the two germline ends. This CDR3 spans 12 amino acids. The germline V gene has CDR1 ENHRY and CDR2 SYGVKD. CDR3 region: CAISDEPDTQYF. CDR3 bases: TGTGCCATCAGTGACGAGCCAGATACGCAGTATTTT.

This clone was observed a handful of times. The CDR3 coding sequence is TGTGCCAGCAGCTTAGTTGCGACTAGCGGACGGAGCTCCTACAATGAGCAGTTCTTC. Its protein product is CASSLVATSGRSSYNEQFF. This chain joins TRBV7-2 and TRBJ2-1, with 9 bases aligning to TRBD2. With 1 base clipped from V and 0 bases from J, the junction kept 10 bases outside the gene matches. CDR1 is SGHTA, CDR2 FQGNSA, per germline. The CDR3 is made up of 19 amino acids.

This chain connects TRBV10-3 to TRBJ2-3; a weak D match, TRBD1 (5 bases). Germline CDR1 ENHRY, CDR2 SYGVKD. V lost 4 bases and J lost 4, with 12 bases in between. CDR3 length equals 14 residues. For the CDR3, the DNA is TGTGCCATCAGTGGGCAGGGTCAGGCAGATACGCAGTATTTT. Its translation is CAISGQGQADTQYF.